This T cell receptor beta chain derives from a study of blood T cells in healthy people across ages. Using a J-beta primer mix together with a sample-barcoded 5' primer, a second PCR was run for about 6 to 11 cycles. TCRdb processed the 5' RACE reads anew with MiXCR; each CDR3 protein has one entry. The sample consists of approximately 900,000 distinct CDR3 sequences, roughly 28% of them appearing once. The sample holds a few counts of this clonotype. Its antigen remains unknown. This CDR3 has 14 residues. Trimming shortened V by 4 bases and J by 0 bases, and 8 bases separated the two germline ends. Germline V gene lookup returns CDR1 KGHDR and CDR2 SFDVKD. Study-wide points: Unsorted PBMC material precluded a definitive naive versus antigen-experienced comparison.

These data are also associated with another study on T cells of mothers and their children. From that second work: Biologically related mothers and children overlapped slightly more than unrelated pairs, a non-significant difference.

V and J are TRBV24-1 and TRBJ1-2; no definite D call. Material: blood. This TCR was sampled from a woman aged 40 to 50 in good health. The CDR3 region is CATSDSPTNYGYTF. CDR3 coding DNA: TGTGCCACCAGTGACTCTCCTACTAACTATGGCTACACCTTC.